The 27 T cell receptor beta chains below were found in one sample sequenced in a study of blood T cell repertoires in COVID-19. The repertoire was sequenced with immunoSEQ multiplex PCR; TCRdb's copy has only in-frame clones and lacks some. The sample includes about 140,000 clones, about 80% seen only once; the top ten take 3.5% to 4.5%. Sequencing was performed on peripheral blood. Receptors originate from a woman aged 55-75 years with acute or convalescent COVID-19.

In DNA, the CDR3 is TGTGCCAGCAGCTCCGTCAGGACAGGGCCAACTAACACCGGGGAGCTGTTTTTT. It encodes CASSSVRTGPTNTGELFF. The rearrangement links TRBV11-2 to TRBJ2-2; 8 positions agree with TRBD1. From germline, CDR1 is SGHAT and CDR2 FQNNGV. The length of the CDR3 is 18 residues. Losses at the gene ends were 4 bases for V and 2 bases for J; bases not matched to a gene: 12.

The chain joins TRBV5-6 to TRBJ1-5; D remains unclear. CDR3 length: 13 amino acids. Germline assignment: CDR1 SGHDT and CDR2 YYEEEE. V was cut by 0 bases and J by 10 bases, with 11 bases left in between. The CDR3, as DNA: TGTGCCAGCAGCTTGGCCGGGAACAGCCCCCAGCATTTT. This gives the protein CASSLAGNSPQHF.

V gene TRBV5-4 combines with J gene TRBJ2-5, with 9 bases aligning to TRBD2. J was trimmed by 7 bases and V by 3 bases; bases with no gene match: 7. The CDR3 contains 14 residues. The V gene's germline CDR1 is SGHNT and CDR2 YYREEE (reference sequence). CDR3 sequence reads: CASSYPTSGRTQYF. The CDR3 region has the DNA TGTGCCAGCAGCTACCCGACTAGCGGCAGGACCCAGTACTTC.

V and J are TRBV7-9 and TRBJ2-5, with D maybe TRBD2 (5 bases). Germline lookup yields CDR1 SEHNR and CDR2 FQNEAQ (reference sequence). With 2 bases removed from V and 4 bases from J, the gap between germline ends came to 8 bases. CDR3 size: 13 residues. The CDR3 loop reads CASSLNAGETQYF. The CDR3 DNA is TGTGCCAGCAGCTTAAATGCGGGAGAGACCCAGTACTTC.

This clone was found a few times. The chain couples TRBV28 to TRBJ1-2; 7 nucleotides line up with TRBD1. The germline CDR1 and CDR2 sequences are MDHEN and SYDVKM. Trimming took 5 bases from V and 7 from J; bases not matched to a gene: 7. The CDR3 loop spans 13 amino acids. For the CDR3, the DNA is TGTGCCAGCAGTGTTGGGACAGCCTTTGGCTACACCTTC. It specifies CASSVGTAFGYTF.

J is TRBJ2-2 and V is TRBV6-5; D is perhaps TRBD2 (5 bases). V lost 7 bases and J lost 4, with 16 bases in between. The CDR3 loop spans 15 amino acids. CDR1 and CDR2 from the germline V gene are MNHEY and SVGAGI. In DNA, the CDR3 is TGTGCCAGCATGGTGGAGGCCTCGGGCACCGGGGAGCTGTTTTTT. It is translated as CASMVEASGTGELFF.

V usage is TRBV29-1 and J usage is TRBJ2-3; D not resolved. This CDR3 is built from 12 residues. Trimming cost V 1 base and J 5 bases, with 7 bases left between them. Germline-derived CDR1 and CDR2 are SQVTM and ANQGSEA. CDR3 in DNA: TGCAGCGTTGAAGGTTACAAAGATACGCAGTATTTT. Protein: CSVEGYKDTQYF.

In this sample, this clone turned up a few times. The chain employs TRBV3-1 (or the pseudogene TRBV3-2) and TRBJ2-2, with D hard to call. Looked up from germline, CDR1 is LGHDT and CDR2 is YNNKEL (reference sequence). This CDR3 has 12 residues. The germline V and J ends were trimmed by 1 base and 9 bases, with 6 bases remaining between them. The CDR3 here is CASSQGARELFF. DNA of the CDR3: TGTGCCAGCAGCCAAGGGGCGAGGGAGCTGTTTTTT.

The V and J genes are TRBV30 and TRBJ2-7; 11 bases are a match to TRBD1. V lost 4 bases and J lost 7; bases outside the gene matches: 6. Germline loops: CDR1 GTSNPN, CDR2 SVGIG (reference sequence). The CDR3 has 13 residues. CDR3 coding DNA: TGTGCCTGGAACCGGGACAGGGGGGTAGAGCAGTACTTC. Amino acid sequence: CAWNRDRGVEQYF.

J is TRBJ1-6 and V is TRBV19; 7 nucleotides align to TRBD1. Germline lookup yields CDR1 LNHDA and CDR2 SQIVND (reference sequence). The CDR3 runs to 16 residues. Germline trimming cut 2 bases from V and 8 bases from J; bases unmatched to any gene: 9. CDR3 sequence: CASSIYSGQGDSPLHF. DNA for the CDR3: TGTGCCAGTAGTATATATTCCGGGCAGGGGGATTCACCCCTCCACTTT.

The chain's CDR3 is CASSIFEGANTEAFF. In DNA form, the CDR3 reads TGTGCCAGTAGTATTTTTGAGGGGGCGAACACTGAAGCTTTCTTT. The chain is built from TRBV19 and TRBJ1-1; 7 bases line up with TRBD1. CDR1 LNHDA and CDR2 SQIVND come from the germline V gene (reference sequence). This CDR3 comprises 15 residues. V shed 3 bases and J 1 base; nucleotides not matched to a gene: 5.

V usage is TRBV9 and J usage is TRBJ1-2, with 11 positions matching TRBD1. Looked up from germline, CDR1 is SGDLS and CDR2 is YYNGEE. This CDR3 comprises 14 residues. Trimming cost V 4 bases and J 7 bases; bases outside gene matches: 6. CDR3 region: CASSYRTGGGGYTF. The CDR3 coding sequence is TGTGCCAGCAGCTACAGGACAGGGGGCGGTGGCTACACCTTC.

CDR3 loop: CASSIFSGNTIYF. The CDR3 DNA follows: TGTGCCAGCAGTATCTTTTCTGGAAACACCATATATTTT. The chain combines TRBV6-5 with TRBJ1-3; D is undetermined. CDR3 length: 13 residues. Trimming took off 5 bases at V and 1 base at J, with 6 bases between the two ends. In germline, CDR1 is MNHEY, CDR2 SVGAGI.

The CDR3 loop is CASSLGGGLAGMETQYF. In nucleotides, the CDR3 is TGTGCCAGCAGCCTAGGGGGGGGGTTGGCGGGTATGGAGACCCAGTACTTC. This sequence joins TRBV5-4 and TRBJ2-5; D perhaps matches TRBD2 (7 bases). The V end was cut by 4 bases, the J end by 5 bases, with 24 bases between. The CDR3 spans 17 residues. In germline, CDR1 is SGHNT, CDR2 YYREEE (reference sequence). The variable domain in full, completed from reference TRBV5-4 and TRBJ2-5, reads ETGVTQSPTHLIKTRGQQVTLRCSSQSGHNTVSWYQQALGQGPQFIFQYYREEENGRGNFPPRFSGLQFPNYSSELNVNALELDDSALYLCASSLGGGLAGMETQYFGPGTRLLVL.

The chain uses TRBV28 and TRBJ1-1, with 7 bases that match TRBD1. This CDR3 region has 15 residues. CDR1 is MDHEN and CDR2 is SYDVKM in the germline V gene. V was pared by 6 bases and J by 4 bases, with 11 bases of the junction left unmatched. The CDR3 here is CASSPRQGRGTEAFF. CDR3 nucleotides: TGTGCCAGCAGCCCCAGACAGGGACGGGGCACTGAAGCTTTCTTT.

This chain uses TRBV4-3 with TRBJ2-3; TRBD2 matches 11 bases. There are 19 residues in the CDR3. V shed 0 bases and J 2 bases; nucleotides not matched to a gene: 10. Germline-derived CDR1 and CDR2 are LGHNA and YSLEER. The chain's CDR3 is CASSQDPRASGRSTDTQYF. CDR3 nucleotides: TGCGCCAGCAGCCAAGATCCCCGAGCTAGCGGGAGGTCCACAGATACGCAGTATTTT.

Remarks on this clone: A junction end diverges from the germline sequence, so it may reflect a read error. This sequence joins TRBV3-1 (or the pseudogene TRBV3-2) and TRBJ1-6, with D possibly being TRBD1 (6 bases). CDR3 size: 14 residues. Germline loops: CDR1 LGHDT, CDR2 YNNKEL (reference sequence). This chain's CDR3 is CASSQGQRSSPLHF. CDR3 coding DNA: TGTGCCAGTAGCCAGGGGCAGAGGAGTTCACCCCTCCACTTT.

The V call is TRBV14, the J call TRBJ2-3; the D gene is possibly TRBD1 (5 bases). CDR1 SGHDN and CDR2 FVKESK come from the germline V gene. CDR3 length: 15 amino acids. V dropped 0 bases and J dropped 6 bases, with 13 bases sitting between them. CDR3 sequence: CASSQDLAGRDTQYF. In nucleotides, the CDR3 is TGTGCCAGCAGCCAAGATCTTGCAGGGCGGGATACGCAGTATTTT.

This rearrangement joins TRBV5-8 to TRBJ2-6, with D perhaps TRBD1 (7 bases). Germline V lookup: CDR1 SGHTS, CDR2 YDEGEE. Trimming took 2 bases from V and 0 from J, leaving 12 bases between them. CDR3 length: 17 amino acids. The CDR3 coding sequence is TGTGCCAGCAGCTTAGGCAGGGGGGTCTCTGGGGCCAACGTCCTGACTTTC. Protein sequence: CASSLGRGVSGANVLTF.

The gene calls are TRBV7-2 and TRBJ1-4; weak D call: TRBD1 (6 bases). The CDR3 covers 16 residues. V shed 2 bases and J shed 4 bases, with 14 bases lying between them. The germline CDR1 and CDR2 sequences are SGHTA and FQGNSA. CDR3 in DNA: TGTGCCAGCAGCTTAACCCCGGGACACATTAATGAAAAACTGTTTTTT. This codes for CASSLTPGHINEKLFF.

The rearrangement joins TRBV28 to TRBJ1-1, with D possibly TRBD1 on 5 matching bases. Germline V gene data show CDR1 as MDHEN and CDR2 as SYDVKM. There are 13 residues in the CDR3. V gave up 3 bases and J gave up 3 bases, with 8 bases separating them. CDR3 amino acids: CASSFGGDTEAFF. DNA of the CDR3: TGTGCCAGCAGTTTTGGGGGGGACACTGAAGCTTTCTTT.

The chain uses TRBV28 and TRBJ1-5; unclear D gene. There are 13 residues in the CDR3. In germline, CDR1 is MDHEN, CDR2 SYDVKM. Deletions cut 3 bases from V and 10 bases from J, with 13 bases between. CDR3 nucleotides: TGTGCCAGCAGTTTTATCTCCCGGTCCCCCCAGCATTTT. It specifies CASSFISRSPQHF.

The table lists this clone with a count of one. The chain carries TRBV15 and TRBJ2-7, with D possibly matching TRBD1 (8 bases). Germline V CDR1 and CDR2: LNHNV, YYDKDF (reference sequence). V lost 3 bases, J lost 6 bases, and 18 bases lay in between. This CDR3 has 15 residues. Here the CDR3 DNA reads TGTGCCACCAGCAGTGGGGGGGCAGGGGGCGGCGAGCAGTACTTC. Translation gives CATSSGGAGGGEQYF.

This clone is a singleton in its sample. The chain uses TRBV29-1 and TRBJ2-5, with 7 bases aligning to TRBD1. V lost 4 bases and J lost 3; bases outside the gene matches: 14. CDR1 is SQVTM and CDR2 is ANQGSEA in the germline V gene. The CDR3 has 16 residues. The CDR3 is CSVVFTITGVKETQYF. In DNA form, the CDR3 reads TGCAGCGTTGTATTTACAATCACAGGGGTAAAAGAGACCCAGTACTTC.

V is TRBV2 and J is TRBJ1-2; unclear D gene. Germline V lookup: CDR1 SNHLY, CDR2 FYNNEI. Trimming pared 3 bases from V and 4 bases from J, leaving 9 bases between. CDR3 length equals 13 residues. The CDR3 coding sequence is TGTGCCAGCAGTGATACGGGTCCCTATGGCTACACCTTC. Translation gives CASSDTGPYGYTF.

The V gene is TRBV19, the J gene TRBJ2-1; 11 bases match TRBD2. CDR1 is LNHDA, CDR2 SQIVND, per germline (reference sequence). The CDR3 extends over 19 amino acids. V was clipped by 5 bases and J by 3 bases; unmatched bases: 15. DNA for the CDR3: TGTGCCAGTAGTGGGGGTAGCGGGAGGGCCCGGGGCCTCTACAATGAGCAGTTCTTC. Translation gives CASSGGSGRARGLYNEQFF. Combining the CDR3 with reference TRBV19 and TRBJ2-1 gives the whole variable domain DGGITQSPKYLFRKEGQNVTLSCEQNLNHDAMYWYRQDPGQGLRLIYYSQIVNDFQKGDIAEGYSVSREKKESFPLTVTSAQKNPTAFYLCASSGGSGRARGLYNEQFFGPGTRLTVL.

The rearrangement uses TRBV11-2 and TRBJ1-1, with D hard to call. Trimming took 1 base from V and 2 from J, leaving 5 bases between them. This CDR3 contains 13 residues. CDR1 and CDR2 from the germline V gene are SGHAT and FQNNGV. The CDR3 loop is CASSLGRNTEAFF. Here the CDR3 DNA reads TGTGCCAGCAGCTTAGGCAGAAACACTGAAGCTTTCTTT.